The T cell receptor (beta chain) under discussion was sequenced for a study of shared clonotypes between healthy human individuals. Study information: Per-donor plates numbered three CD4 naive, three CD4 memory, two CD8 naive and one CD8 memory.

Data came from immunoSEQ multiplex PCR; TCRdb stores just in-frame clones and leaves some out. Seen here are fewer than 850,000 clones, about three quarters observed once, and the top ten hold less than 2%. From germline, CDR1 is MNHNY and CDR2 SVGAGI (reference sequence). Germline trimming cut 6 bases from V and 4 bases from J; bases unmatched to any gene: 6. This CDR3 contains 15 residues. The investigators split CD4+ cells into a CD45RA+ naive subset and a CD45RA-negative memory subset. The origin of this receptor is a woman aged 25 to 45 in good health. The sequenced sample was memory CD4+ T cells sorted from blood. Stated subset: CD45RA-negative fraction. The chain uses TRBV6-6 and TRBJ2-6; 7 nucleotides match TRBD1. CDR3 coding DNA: TGTGCCAGCAGCCGAACAGGGGTGGGGGCCAACGTCCTGACTTTC. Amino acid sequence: CASSRTGVGANVLTF.